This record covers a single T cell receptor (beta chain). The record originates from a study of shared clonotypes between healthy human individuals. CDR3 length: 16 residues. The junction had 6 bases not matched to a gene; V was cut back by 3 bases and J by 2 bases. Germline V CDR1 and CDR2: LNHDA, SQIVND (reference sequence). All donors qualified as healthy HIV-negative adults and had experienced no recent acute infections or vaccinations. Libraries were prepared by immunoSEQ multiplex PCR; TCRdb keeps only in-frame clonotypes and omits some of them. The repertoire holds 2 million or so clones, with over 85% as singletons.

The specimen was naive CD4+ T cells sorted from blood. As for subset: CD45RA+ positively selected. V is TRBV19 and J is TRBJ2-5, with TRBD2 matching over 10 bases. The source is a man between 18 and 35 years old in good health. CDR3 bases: TGTGCCAGTAGTATGGGGTTAGCGGGAGGACAAGAGACCCAGTACTTC. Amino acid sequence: CASSMGLAGGQETQYF.